The entry below describes one T cell receptor beta chain. Its antigen is currently unknown. From germline, CDR1 is GTSNPN and CDR2 SVGIG (reference sequence). This CDR3 contains 15 residues. With V trimmed by 3 bases and J by 0 bases, 7 bases remained unmatched. The sample belongs to a study of cytomegalovirus exposure and HLA in healthy donors. A multiplex PCR was run with 60 Vbeta primers and 13 Jbeta primers. Sequenced by immunoSEQ multiplex PCR; TCRdb stores in-frame clones only, minus some. In the table there are under 200,000 clones, approximately 78% of which are singletons. Study-wide points: Across donors, most TCRs were seen rarely, yet some public ones were widespread. The authors judged a highly shared variant cluster likely a sequencing artifact. Sequences of the TCR beta chain were said to predict the HLA-A and HLA-B alleles of most subjects accurately.

What was sequenced was PBMCs. The chain uses TRBV30 and TRBJ1-2; the match to TRBD1 covers 7 bases. The receptor comes from a male donor in good health and CMV-seropositive. CDR3 nucleotide sequence: TGTGCCTGGAGACGAGACAGGGTAGCTAACTATGGCTACACCTTC. It specifies CAWRRDRVANYGYTF.